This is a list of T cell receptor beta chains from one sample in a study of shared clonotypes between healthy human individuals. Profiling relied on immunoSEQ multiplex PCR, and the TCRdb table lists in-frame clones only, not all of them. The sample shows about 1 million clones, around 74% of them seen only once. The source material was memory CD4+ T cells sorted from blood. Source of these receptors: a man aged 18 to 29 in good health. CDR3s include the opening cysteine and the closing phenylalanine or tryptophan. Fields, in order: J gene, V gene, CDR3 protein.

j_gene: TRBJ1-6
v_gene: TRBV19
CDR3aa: CASSIGEGISPLHF

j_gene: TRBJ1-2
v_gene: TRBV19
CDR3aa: CASRTGVGYGYTF

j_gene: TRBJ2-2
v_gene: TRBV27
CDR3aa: CASSLSWQGVVSGELFF

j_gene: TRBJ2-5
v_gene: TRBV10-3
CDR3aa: CAISDVQETQYF

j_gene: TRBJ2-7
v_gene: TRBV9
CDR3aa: CASSVPRRLAGGIYEQYF

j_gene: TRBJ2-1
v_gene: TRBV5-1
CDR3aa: CASSLGQTYNEQFF

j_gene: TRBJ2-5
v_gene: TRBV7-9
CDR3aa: CASSLFTGEETQYF

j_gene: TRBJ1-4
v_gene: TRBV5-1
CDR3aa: CASSFGQEEKLFF

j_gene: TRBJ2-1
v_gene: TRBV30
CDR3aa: CAWAYGGGEQFF

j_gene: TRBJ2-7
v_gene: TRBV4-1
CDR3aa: CASSQIAGGSSYEQYF

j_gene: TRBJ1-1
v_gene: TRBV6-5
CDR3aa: CASSYSSQGPTEAFF

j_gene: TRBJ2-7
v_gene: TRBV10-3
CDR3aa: CAISESSRGPSYEQYF

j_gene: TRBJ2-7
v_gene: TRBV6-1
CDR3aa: CAASKLGFDEQYF

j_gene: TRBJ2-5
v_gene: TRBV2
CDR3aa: CASRLGTSGLRGETQYF

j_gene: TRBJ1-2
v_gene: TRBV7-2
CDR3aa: CASSLGQLRDYGYTF

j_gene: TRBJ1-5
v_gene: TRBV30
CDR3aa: CAWSPAGYGNQPQHF

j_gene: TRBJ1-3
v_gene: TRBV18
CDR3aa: CASSDASRGNTIYF

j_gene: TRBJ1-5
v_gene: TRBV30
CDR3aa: CAWSGPGTYSQPQHF

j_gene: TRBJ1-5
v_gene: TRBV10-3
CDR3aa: CATSRGEGNQPQHF

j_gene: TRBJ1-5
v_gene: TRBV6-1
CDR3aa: CASVTGIVSNQPQHF

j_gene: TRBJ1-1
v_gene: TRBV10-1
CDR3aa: CASSESGQGSEAFF

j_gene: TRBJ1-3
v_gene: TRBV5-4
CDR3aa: CASSLGGETGNTIYF

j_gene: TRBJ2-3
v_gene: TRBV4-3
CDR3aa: CASSQGGQGPDTQYF

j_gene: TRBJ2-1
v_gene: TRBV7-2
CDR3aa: CASSLTSGSQNEQFF

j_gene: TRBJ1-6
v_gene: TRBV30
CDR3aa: CAWSQGLDYNSPLHF

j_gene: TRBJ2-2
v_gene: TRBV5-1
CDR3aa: CASSFSLTGELFF

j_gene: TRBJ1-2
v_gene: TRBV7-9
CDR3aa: CASSRAGTGAPYGYTF

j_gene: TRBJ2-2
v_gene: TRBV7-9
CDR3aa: CASRRVSGRNTGELFF

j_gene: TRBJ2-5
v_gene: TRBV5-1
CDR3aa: CASKRGAWETQYF

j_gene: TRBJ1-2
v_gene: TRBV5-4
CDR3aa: CASSLWWQGATGYTF

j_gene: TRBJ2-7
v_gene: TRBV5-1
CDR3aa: CASGLAGGVEQYF

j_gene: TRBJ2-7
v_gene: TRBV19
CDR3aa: CASRGGGSSYEQYF

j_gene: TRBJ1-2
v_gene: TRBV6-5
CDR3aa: CASSSTGRTENYGYTF

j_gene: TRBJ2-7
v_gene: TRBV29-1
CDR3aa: CSVEDVANGYEQYF

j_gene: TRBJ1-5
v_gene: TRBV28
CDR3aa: CASSTRQGPGQPQHF

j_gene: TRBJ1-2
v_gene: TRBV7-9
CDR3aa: CASSLADRNYGYTF

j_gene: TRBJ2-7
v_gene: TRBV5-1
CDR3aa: CASSPRGPSYEQYF

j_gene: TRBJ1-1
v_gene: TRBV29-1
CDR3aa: CSVSLKGRLITEAFF

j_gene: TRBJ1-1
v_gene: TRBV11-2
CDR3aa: CASSLVRADTEAFF

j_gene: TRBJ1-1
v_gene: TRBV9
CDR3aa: CASSVDGGGDTEAFF

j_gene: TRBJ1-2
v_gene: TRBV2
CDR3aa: CASSQAGAAYGYTF

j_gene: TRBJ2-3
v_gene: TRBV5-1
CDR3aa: CASSPRTLGGTDTQYF

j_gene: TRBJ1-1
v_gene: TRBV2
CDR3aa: CASALRTGEAFF

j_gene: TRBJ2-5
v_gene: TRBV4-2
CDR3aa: CASSQDGRETQYF

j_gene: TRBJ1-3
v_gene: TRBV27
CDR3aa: CASSFGRRGSGNTIYF

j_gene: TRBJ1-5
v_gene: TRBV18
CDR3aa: CASSRSPKDQPQHF

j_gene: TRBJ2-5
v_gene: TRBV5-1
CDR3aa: CASSLSVGQETQYF

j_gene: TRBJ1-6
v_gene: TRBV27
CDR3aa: CASSPGSGVGSPLHF

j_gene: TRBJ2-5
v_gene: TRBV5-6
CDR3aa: CASSFGDLQETQYF

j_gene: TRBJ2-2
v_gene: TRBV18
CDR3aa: CASSPVGDTNTGELFF

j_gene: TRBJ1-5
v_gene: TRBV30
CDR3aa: CAWSATGVNQPQHF

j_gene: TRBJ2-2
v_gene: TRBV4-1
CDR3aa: CASSQPPNTGELFF

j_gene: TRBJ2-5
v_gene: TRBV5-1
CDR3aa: CASSLVEETQYF

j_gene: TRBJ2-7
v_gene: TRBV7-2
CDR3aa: CASSLGLAGVYEQYF

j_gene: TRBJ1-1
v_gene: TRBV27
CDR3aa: CASSLYEGRNTEAFF